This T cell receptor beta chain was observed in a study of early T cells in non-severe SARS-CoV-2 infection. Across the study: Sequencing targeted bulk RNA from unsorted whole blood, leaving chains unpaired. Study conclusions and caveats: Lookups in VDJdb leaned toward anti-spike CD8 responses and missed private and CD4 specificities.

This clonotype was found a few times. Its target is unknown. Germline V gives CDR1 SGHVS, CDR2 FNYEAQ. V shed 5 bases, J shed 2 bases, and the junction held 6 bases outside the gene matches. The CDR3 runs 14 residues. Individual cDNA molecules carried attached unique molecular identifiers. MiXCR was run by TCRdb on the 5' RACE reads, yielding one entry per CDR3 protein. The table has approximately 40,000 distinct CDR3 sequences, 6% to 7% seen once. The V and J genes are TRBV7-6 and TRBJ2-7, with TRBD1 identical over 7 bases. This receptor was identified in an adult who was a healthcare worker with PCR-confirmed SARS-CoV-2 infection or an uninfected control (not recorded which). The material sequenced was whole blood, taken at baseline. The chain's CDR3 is CASSATGEPYEQYF. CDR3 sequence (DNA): TGTGCCAGCAGCGCCACAGGGGAGCCCTACGAGCAGTACTTC. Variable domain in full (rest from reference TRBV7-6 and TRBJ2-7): GAGVSQSPRYKVTKRGQDVALRCDPISGHVSLYWYRQALGQGPEFLTYFNYEAQQDKSGLPNDRFSAERPEGSISTLTIQRTEQRDSAMYRCASSATGEPYEQYFGPGTRLTVT.